This TCR beta chain was obtained from a study of CD8 T cells in Susac syndrome. With random hexamers, reverse transcription was performed on about 0.5 to 1 ug of RNA. Across 54 Vbeta and 13 Jbeta, TCR beta CDR3 was amplified with immunoSEQ multiplex PCR. Each CDR3 protein gets one entry after TCRdb re-called the immunoSEQ multiplex PCR reads with MiXCR. The sample carries about 140,000 distinct CDR3 sequences, around 93% recorded once. To note about this clonotype: Its antigen is unknown.

CDR1 and CDR2 from the germline V gene are GTSNPN and SVGIG (reference sequence). V gave up 2 bases and J gave up 0 bases, with 11 bases separating them. The CDR3 covers 15 residues. Study results and caveats: The CD4+ T cell repertoires in Susac syndrome did not show any clonal expansion.

High-throughput TCR beta sequencing covered peripheral CD8+ and CD4+ T cells. TEMRA cells were FACS-enriched, and CD8+ and CD4+ T cells were isolated negatively. This TCR derives from a human donor with Susac syndrome. The source material was CD4+ T cells from PBMCs. The chain combines TRBV30 with TRBJ1-5; D is possibly TRBD1 (5 bases). The CDR3 coding sequence is TGTGCCTGGAGTCAGGGTTCGGGTAGCAATCAGCCCCAGCATTTT. This gives the protein CAWSQGSGSNQPQHF.